The source of this T cell receptor beta chain is a study of blood T cell repertoires in COVID-19 (TCRdb year 2020). Background for the entire study: Samples covering the acute and convalescent phases of COVID-19 were provided by collaborators in the United States, Italy and Spain. The material from the prospective study consisted of cDNA or gDNA derived from T cells, B-cell-depleted T cells, or PBMCs. Deeply sampled blood TCRbeta repertoires from subjects exposed to, actively infected with, or recovered from COVID-19 were included in the dataset. A freely available public database, intended as a resource for researchers studying the immune response to SARS-CoV-2, is where the repertoires were released. Samples were obtained from the ongoing ImmuneRACE study (first 160 participants) and from roughly 1,300 subjects provided by 6 global collaborators. A de-identified subject ID, COVID-19 status, age in years and sex were almost always included in the sample metadata. Where HLA class I and class II types were available, the types were taken from metadata supplied by the sample provider, not from assay-based typing.

The study at large found these results: Clinical and demographic metadata were provided uncurated, with the amount varying by source and participant.

This clone was picked up a small number of times. No cognate antigen has been identified for it. No clone much larger than this one lies a single base away; base qualities are absent. One collaborating source in Seattle enrolled patients while the patients were actively infected and followed the patients over time throughout the course of disease. Whole blood was collected in K2EDTA tubes by collaborating institutions according to the institutions' own protocols. For TCRbeta analysis, collaborators shipped samples in one of three forms: frozen whole blood, isolated PBMCs, or DNA extracted from either of those sample types. TCRbeta CDR3 regions were amplified from genomic DNA using the immunoSEQ Assay, a bias-controlled multiplex PCR. Per the source publication's procedure: Nucleated cell counts per sample were estimated from amplification of reference gene primers within the assay. To quantify the absolute abundance of each unique TCRbeta CDR3 rearrangement, sequence reads were collapsed and filtered. For each sample, productive Simpson clonality was calculated as the square root of Simpson's diversity index across productive rearrangements. The table was pulled from immuneACCESS by TCRdb, which kept in-frame rearrangements only. Such tables lose some clones; where checked, under half of the loss comes from unresolved V genes, and the rest has no known cause. The DNA gave D and trimming, while V, J and clone size come from that table. For this sample there are 200,000 to 300,000 clones; roughly 91% appear just once. Jointly, the top ten make up roughly 0.89% of the sample.

A distance of 18 bases separates the germline ends of V and J, which lose 3 bases and 9 bases respectively. CDR1 and CDR2, looked up from the germline V gene, are SGHTA and FQGTGA. The CDR3 starts with the cysteine, ends with the phenylalanine, and has 15 residues. The kept DNA is CDR3 alone, 45 bases in frame from the first base. Sequences were obtained from peripheral blood. The TCR sequence derives from a man aged 25 to 45 with COVID-19, enrolled during active disease. Here the chain combines TRBV7-3 and TRBJ2-1, with a tentative D gene TRBD2 over 5 matching bases. The nucleotide sequence reads as follows: TGTGCCAGCAGCTTGGAGAACACGGGGATGAGTGAGCAGTTCTTC. Its protein is CASSLENTGMSEQFF.